This entry concerns a single T cell receptor beta chain. The data belong to a study of blood T cell repertoires in COVID-19. For the study at large: Some COVID-19 samples were acute and others convalescent; all came from the United States, Italy and Spain. From T cells, B-cell-depleted T cells, or PBMCs came the material, which was cDNA or gDNA.

Study processing details: Researchers report that nucleated cell counts were estimated from reference gene primer amplification. Measured with immunoSEQ multiplex PCR; TCRdb has only the in-frame clones, and not every one. V and J calls plus clone size are reproduced from that table; the DNA served to infer D and trimming. The sample consists of about 240,000 clones, 70% to 75% of them appearing once. This CDR3 has 13 amino acids. Germline CDR1 is MNHEY and CDR2 is SMNVEV (reference sequence). V was shortened by 4 bases and J by 7 bases, with 10 bases between the two germline ends. The sample consisted of peripheral blood. The source is a woman at least 80 years old with acute or convalescent COVID-19. This chain links TRBV27 with TRBJ1-4; weak D call: TRBD1 (5 bases). CDR3 region: CASSSKQGEKLFF. The CDR3 coding sequence is TGTGCCAGCAGTTCAAAGCAGGGTGAAAAACTGTTTTTT.